This T cell receptor (beta chain) was captured by sequencing in a study of cytomegalovirus exposure and HLA in healthy donors (dated by TCRdb to about 2017). At the level of the whole study: An earlier analysis of around 600 of the donors reported 250 to 300 Gb of sequence data and approximately 110 million unique TCR beta sequences from about 179 million T cells. An early release covering 550 to 650 HLA-typed donors comprised 250 to 350 gigabases of sequencing data and about 90 million unique TCR sequences. Of the roughly 400 genotyped donors, approximately 82% fell in the genetic ancestry cluster associated with self-reported Caucasian donors. The study aimed to test whether cataloging public T cell receptors could reveal signatures of past pathogen exposure. The T cell repertoires of 666 subjects were profiled by immunosequencing and related to cytomegalovirus serostatus. In addition to the first cohort of 666 subjects, a separate validation cohort of approximately 130 different subjects was used. High-throughput TCR immunosequencing, statistical association of individual TCRs with disease status, and machine learning were combined to predict cytomegalovirus infection status. A later analysis re-analyzed previously published TCR beta repertoires from 550 to 700 donors and added high-resolution HLA genotyping to study TCR occurrence patterns. The later analysis used no new phenotypic data to find candidate immune exposures, relying instead on TCR beta sequences and their occurrence across donors. In an earlier analysis of over 550 of the donors, high-throughput TCR beta sequencing was used to judge whether each TCR beta V gene segment behaved as functional or pseudogenic. Donor age, sex, ethnicity and CMV serostatus were compiled together with the repertoire data. A later genetic analysis took genome-wide SNP genotypes for about 65% of the 666 donors and used that subset as a discovery cohort. Every discovery cohort repertoire had been produced on one sequencing platform. Both class I and class II loci were covered by HLA typing, at four-digit resolution. Typing coverage varied by locus: 629-630 donors for A, B, C, DRB1 and DQB1; 522 for DQA1; 600 to 610 for DPA1; 450 to 480 for DPB1. Roughly 5 DR-DQ haplotypes were handled as single units for association and clustering, since linkage in the cohort was strong. Among some 400 genotyped donors of the cohort, an average of roughly 230,000 unique TCR beta nucleotide sequences was sequenced per donor, of which about 18% were non-productive.

The cohort was made up of 650 to 700 healthy bone marrow donors. At the time of sampling, every cohort member was nominally healthy, though immune exposures that went unrecorded were likely present. The donor was CMV seronegative and belonged to the group of 350 or so seronegative cohort members. Every donor gave a peripheral blood sample, and the peripheral blood mononuclear cells from that sample were used for TCR beta sequencing. The Qiagen DNeasy Blood Extraction Kit was used to extract genomic DNA from the blood cell samples. Its CDR3 holds 17 amino acids, cysteine through phenylalanine. Only CDR3 DNA remains: 51 bases, in frame from the first base. Germline trimming amounts to 5 bases on V and 2 bases on J, with 14 as the count of junction bases outside the gene matches. The germline V gene supplies CDR1 SGHVS and CDR2 FNYEAQ. The paper as a whole reports these results and caveats: According to the authors, the approach could potentially be generalized to other disease states and immunological phenotypes. Broadly in line with IMGT annotations, most TCR beta V segments showed up in productive rearrangements about 90% or about 30% of the time in an earlier analysis of about 500 of the donors. A further reported finding was that TCR beta sequences accurately predicted the HLA-A and HLA-B alleles for most subjects in the first cohort. For the cohort, immune exposure information was limited to CMV serostatus. According to a later analysis, parvovirus B19, influenza, CMV and Epstein-Barr virus appeared linked to several top co-occurrence clusters. Strong co-occurrence of HLA alleles, especially DR and DQ, made assigning TCR associations to individual alleles difficult. In a later analysis, TCR association rates were found to vary across HLA loci, with the most associated TCRs seen for DRB1 alleles and the fewest for HLA-C alleles. A cluster of highly shared sequence variants was judged likely to be a technical artifact of the sequencing pipeline. Seventeen rarely observed V segments, including chromosome 9 orphons, were excluded from the earlier analysis of several hundred of the donors because counts were too low. In this cohort, only TCR beta chains were sequenced, and detectable features were limited by the absence of alpha or paired-chain data. In vitro tests confirmed that a few of the cytomegalovirus-associated TCR beta chains recognize cytomegalovirus antigens. A total of roughly 160 TCR beta chains were listed by the study as associated with cytomegalovirus. Some IMGT-functional V segments, including TRBV6-2 and TRBV6-3, could not be told apart with the 87-base-pair reads, so those segments were excluded. Roughly uniform sequencing depth across donors was assumed in presence/absence analyses, although this assumption may not hold. Most CMV-associated TCR beta chains appeared to be HLA-restricted in a later analysis, and the HLA associations seemed to be driven largely by CMV exposure. In a later genetic analysis, a missense DCLRE1C variant was associated with V-gene and J-gene trimming of TCR beta chains, and the association was replicated in an independent cohort. In a later analysis, some 17,000 TCR beta sequences were associated with specific HLA alleles at a false discovery rate of 0.05. Linkage disequilibrium might explain the correlated functional status among segregating V segments, but an unknown experimental factor could not be excluded. HLA typing was unavailable for some donors at each locus, so association tests used only the typed subset. The classifier was reported to diagnose cytomegalovirus status with high specificity and sensitivity in both the original cohort and the validation cohort. A later genetic analysis reported fewer N-insertions in productive TCRs among donors in an Asian-associated ancestry cluster than the roughly 700-donor mean. In a later analysis, HLA-associated TCR beta chains were found to be more clonally expanded and to have lower generation probabilities than equally common non-associated chains. Most TCR sequences were seen in very few donors, while some public TCRs were found in many individuals.

A note on this clone: No antigen is known for it. It has no much larger one-base neighbor in the sample; base qualities were not kept.

Library preparation employed the immunoSEQ multiplex PCR assay. The multiplex PCR relied on a mix of 60 forward primers for TCR Vbeta segments and 13 reverse primers for TCR Jbeta segments. The CDR3 region of rearranged TCR beta genes was amplified from genomic DNA by a multiplex PCR assay. Amplified TCR beta libraries were sequenced as 87-base-pair reads on the Illumina HiSeq System. The paper's processing steps were these. Across the 600 to 700 repertoires, a later analysis counted tens of millions of unique TCR beta chains, 8.5 million to 12 million of which were shared by at least two donors. To remove PCR and sequencing errors, raw reads were error-corrected and collapsed into unique sequences using a nearest-neighbor algorithm that merged closely related sequences. V, D and J gene segments were assigned by aligning CDR3 sequences to IMGT reference sequences. For a sequence to be retained, at least a six-nucleotide match to both a V gene segment and a J gene segment was required. Rearrangements were classified as productive when the CDR3 lacked stop codons and remained in frame with V and J, and all other rearrangements were classified as non-productive. Following IMGT convention, CDR3 was defined as the stretch from the second conserved V-encoded cysteine to the conserved J-encoded phenylalanine. The earlier analysis of 587 of the donors excluded sequences that lacked an unambiguous match to a single V gene segment. In an earlier analysis of about 590 of the donors, a V segment was called functional when productive rearrangements were above 56.7%, and segregating when the standard deviation between donors exceeded 5%. A statistical classification framework was built to diagnose cytomegalovirus status from the catalog of TCR beta chain sequences. A later analysis assigned V and J genes by comparing TCR nucleotide sequences with IMGT/GENE-DB human TR gene sequences. In a later analysis, CDR3 sequences and most-parsimonious VDJ recombination scenarios were assigned using the TCRdist pipeline. In a later analysis, every TCR beta chain was defined by the combination of its CDR3 amino acid sequence and its V-gene family, and reads without a unique V-gene family were dropped. To address suspected cross-contamination and a sequencing artifact, a later analysis removed a few hundred highly shared, low-generation-probability nucleotide sequences. In a later analysis, a clonal expansion index was calculated for each public chain from normalized within-repertoire ranks of inferred template counts. A later analysis computed generation probabilities with a VDJ recombination model fitted to out-of-frame rearrangements, and checked the results against IGoR. A later analysis scored TCR-TCR, TCR-HLA and TCR-CMV co-occurrence with hypergeometric tests, applying a repertoire-size bias correction to TCR pairs. To estimate false discovery rates, a later analysis permuted the HLA or CMV assignments 20 times. A later analysis grouped co-occurring TCRs with DBSCAN, adding TCRdist sequence similarity when clustering within HLA-allele-positive subsets. Repertoires with fewer than 30,000 or more than 120,000 public chains, plus five repertoires with anomalous nucleotide sharing, were excluded from co-occurrence clustering. The table was pulled from immuneACCESS by TCRdb, which kept in-frame rearrangements only. Such tables lose some clones; where checked, under half of the loss comes from unresolved V genes, and the rest has no known cause. V and J calls and clone size follow that table, whereas D and trimming were derived from the DNA. The sample table records around 140,000 clones; about 80% of these occur just once. Approximately 4.1% of the sample belongs to the ten largest clones.

The chain is made from TRBV7-6 and TRBJ1-1; TRBD1 fits 7 bases in the junction. The sequence was collected from a middle-aged man in good health and CMV-seronegative. Sequencing input: PBMCs. The CDR3 reads as follows: CASSLMAGGQVNTEAFF. DNA sequence: TGTGCCAGCAGCCTTATGGCGGGTGGACAGGTCAACACTGAAGCTTTCTTT.